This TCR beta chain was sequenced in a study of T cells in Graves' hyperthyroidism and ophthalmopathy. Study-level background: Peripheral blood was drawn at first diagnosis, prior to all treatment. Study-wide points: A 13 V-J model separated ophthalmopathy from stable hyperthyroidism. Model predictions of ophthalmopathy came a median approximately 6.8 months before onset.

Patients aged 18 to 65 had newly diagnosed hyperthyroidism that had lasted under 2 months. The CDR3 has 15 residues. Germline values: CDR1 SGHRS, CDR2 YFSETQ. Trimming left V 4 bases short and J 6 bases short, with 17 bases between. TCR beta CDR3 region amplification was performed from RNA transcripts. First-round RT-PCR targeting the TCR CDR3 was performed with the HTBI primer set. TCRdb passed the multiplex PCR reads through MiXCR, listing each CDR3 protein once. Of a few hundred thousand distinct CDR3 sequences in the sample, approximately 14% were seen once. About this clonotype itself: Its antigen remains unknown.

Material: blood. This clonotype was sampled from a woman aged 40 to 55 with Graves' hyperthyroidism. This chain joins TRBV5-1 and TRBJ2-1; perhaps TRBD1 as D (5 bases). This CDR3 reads CASSGLGHVGNEQFF. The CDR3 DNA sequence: TGCGCCAGCAGCGGGCTTGGACATGTGGGCAATGAGCAGTTCTTC. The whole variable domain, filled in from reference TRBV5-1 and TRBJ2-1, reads KAGVTQTPRYLIKTRGQQVTLSCSPISGHRSVSWYQQTPGQGLQFLFEYFSETQRNKGNFPGRFSGRQFSNSRSEMNVSTLELGDSALYLCASSGLGHVGNEQFFGPGTRLTVL.